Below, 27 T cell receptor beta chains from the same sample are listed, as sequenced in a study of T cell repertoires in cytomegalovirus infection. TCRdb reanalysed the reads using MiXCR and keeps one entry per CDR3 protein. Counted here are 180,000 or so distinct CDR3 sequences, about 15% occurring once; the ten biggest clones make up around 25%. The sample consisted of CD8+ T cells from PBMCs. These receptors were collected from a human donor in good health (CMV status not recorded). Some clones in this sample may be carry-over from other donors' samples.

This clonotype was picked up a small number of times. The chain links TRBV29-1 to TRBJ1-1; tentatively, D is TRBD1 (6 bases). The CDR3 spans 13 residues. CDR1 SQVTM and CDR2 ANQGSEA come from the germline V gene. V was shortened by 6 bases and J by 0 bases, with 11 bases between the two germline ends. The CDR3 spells CSVVQGLNTEAFF. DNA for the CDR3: TGCAGCGTGGTACAGGGTCTGAACACTGAAGCTTTCTTT.

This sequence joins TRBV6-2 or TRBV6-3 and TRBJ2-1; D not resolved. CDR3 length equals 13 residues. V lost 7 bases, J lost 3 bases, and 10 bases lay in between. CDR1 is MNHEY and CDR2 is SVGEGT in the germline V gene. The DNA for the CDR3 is TGTGCCAGCAACGAACAGCTCTACAATGAGCAGTTCTTC. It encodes CASNEQLYNEQFF.

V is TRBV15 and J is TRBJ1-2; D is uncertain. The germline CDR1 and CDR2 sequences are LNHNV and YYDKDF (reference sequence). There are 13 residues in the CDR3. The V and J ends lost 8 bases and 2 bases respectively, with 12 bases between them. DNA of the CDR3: TGTGCCACCTCTCCATCTCAGAACTATGGCTACACCTTC. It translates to CATSPSQNYGYTF.

CDR3 residues: CASSRMTGRTEAFF. CDR3 in DNA: TGCGCCAGCAGCCGAATGACAGGGAGAACTGAAGCTTTCTTT. This chain uses TRBV4-1 with TRBJ1-1; TRBD1 matches at 7 bases. The CDR3 totals 14 residues. The V and J ends lost 4 bases and 5 bases, in that order; junction bases with no gene match: 7. The germline V gene has CDR1 MGHRA and CDR2 YSYEKL.

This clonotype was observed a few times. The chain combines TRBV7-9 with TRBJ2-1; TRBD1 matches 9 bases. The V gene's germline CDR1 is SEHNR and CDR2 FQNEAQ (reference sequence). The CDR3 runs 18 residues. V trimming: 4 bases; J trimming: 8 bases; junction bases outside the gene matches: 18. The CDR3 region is CASSSSLEPGQGHHEQFF. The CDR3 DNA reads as TGTGCCAGCAGCTCCTCCCTGGAACCGGGACAGGGTCATCATGAGCAGTTCTTC.

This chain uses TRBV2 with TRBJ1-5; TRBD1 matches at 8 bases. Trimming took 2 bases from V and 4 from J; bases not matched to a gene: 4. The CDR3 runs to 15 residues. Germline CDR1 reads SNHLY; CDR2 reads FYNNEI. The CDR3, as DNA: TGTGCCAGCAGTGAAATGCAGGGGGCAAATCAGCCCCAGCATTTT. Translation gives CASSEMQGANQPQHF.

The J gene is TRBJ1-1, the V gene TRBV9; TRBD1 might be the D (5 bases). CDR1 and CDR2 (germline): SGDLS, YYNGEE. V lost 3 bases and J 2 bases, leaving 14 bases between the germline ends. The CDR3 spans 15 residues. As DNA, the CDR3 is TGTGCCAGCAGCGATCGGGGGGGGATCAACACTGAAGCTTTCTTT. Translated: CASSDRGGINTEAFF.

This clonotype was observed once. CDR3 residues: CASYGGGAPDTQYF. Written as DNA, the CDR3 is TGTGCCAGCTATGGCGGGGGGGCGCCAGATACGCAGTATTTT. V is TRBV12-3 or TRBV12-4 and J is TRBJ2-3, with 9 bases identical to TRBD2. Trimming cost V 8 bases and J 4 bases; bases outside gene matches: 7. This CDR3 spans 14 amino acids.

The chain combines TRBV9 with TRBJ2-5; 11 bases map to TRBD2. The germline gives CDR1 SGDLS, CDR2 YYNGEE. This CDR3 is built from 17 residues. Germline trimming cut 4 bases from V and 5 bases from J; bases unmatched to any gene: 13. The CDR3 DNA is TGTGCCAGCAGCCCACCCCATAGCGGGGGGGCAAAGGAGACCCAGTACTTC. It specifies CASSPPHSGGAKETQYF.

The CDR3 region is CASTPSLAGDLYGYTF. The CDR3, as DNA: TGTGCCAGTACCCCTTCCTTGGCGGGGGACCTCTATGGCTACACCTTC. The chain has TRBV19 and TRBJ1-2; D might be TRBD1 (5 bases). Trimming removed 7 bases from V and 4 bases from J, with 22 bases in between. The germline V gene has CDR1 LNHDA and CDR2 SQIVND (reference sequence). This CDR3 is built from 16 residues.

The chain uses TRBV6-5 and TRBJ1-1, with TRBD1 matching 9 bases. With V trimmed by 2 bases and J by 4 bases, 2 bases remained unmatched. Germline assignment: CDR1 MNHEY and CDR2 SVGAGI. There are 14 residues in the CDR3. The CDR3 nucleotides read TGTGCCAGCAGTTACGCGGACAGGGGCACTGAAGCTTTCTTT. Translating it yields CASSYADRGTEAFF.

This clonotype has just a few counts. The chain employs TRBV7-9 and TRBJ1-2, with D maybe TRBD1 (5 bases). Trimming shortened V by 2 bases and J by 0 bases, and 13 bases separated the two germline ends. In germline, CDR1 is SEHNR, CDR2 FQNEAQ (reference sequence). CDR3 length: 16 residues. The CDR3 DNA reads TGTGCCAGCAGCTTATCGCAGGGCCGACCTAACTATGGCTACACCTTC. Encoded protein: CASSLSQGRPNYGYTF.

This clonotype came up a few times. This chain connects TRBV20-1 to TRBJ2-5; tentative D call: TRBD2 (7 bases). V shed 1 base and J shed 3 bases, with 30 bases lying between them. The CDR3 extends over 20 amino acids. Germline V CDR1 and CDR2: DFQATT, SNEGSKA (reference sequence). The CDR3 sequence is CSARAPRFAGGAVFEETQYF. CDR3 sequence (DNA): TGCAGTGCTAGAGCTCCCCGCTTTGCTGGGGGGGCAGTTTTCGAAGAGACCCAGTACTTC.

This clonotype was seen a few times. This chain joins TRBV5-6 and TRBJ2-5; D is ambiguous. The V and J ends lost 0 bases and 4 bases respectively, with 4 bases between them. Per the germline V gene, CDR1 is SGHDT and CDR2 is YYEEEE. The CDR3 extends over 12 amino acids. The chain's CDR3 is CASSLDPETQYF. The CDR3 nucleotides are TGTGCCAGCAGCTTGGATCCAGAGACCCAGTACTTC.

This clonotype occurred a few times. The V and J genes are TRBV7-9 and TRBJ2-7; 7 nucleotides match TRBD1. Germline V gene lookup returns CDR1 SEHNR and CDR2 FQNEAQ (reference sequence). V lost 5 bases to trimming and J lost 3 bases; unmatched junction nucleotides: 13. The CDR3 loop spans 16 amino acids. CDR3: CASSTTTGTEGYEQYF. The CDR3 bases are TGTGCCAGCAGCACTACAACCGGGACAGAAGGCTACGAGCAGTACTTC.

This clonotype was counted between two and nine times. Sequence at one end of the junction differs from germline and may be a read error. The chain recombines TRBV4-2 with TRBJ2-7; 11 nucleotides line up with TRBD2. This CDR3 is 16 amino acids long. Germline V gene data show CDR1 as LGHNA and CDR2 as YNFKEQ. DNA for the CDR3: TGTGCCAGCAGCGAAGATCCGGGACTAGCGGCCTACGAGCAGTACTTC. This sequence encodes CASSEDPGLAAYEQYF.

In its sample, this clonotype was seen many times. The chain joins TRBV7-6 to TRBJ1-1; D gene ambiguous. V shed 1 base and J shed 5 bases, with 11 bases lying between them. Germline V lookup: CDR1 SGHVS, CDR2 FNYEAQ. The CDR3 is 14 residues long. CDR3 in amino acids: CASSLGNPRTEAFF. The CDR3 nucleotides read TGTGCCAGCAGCTTAGGAAATCCGCGGACTGAAGCTTTCTTT.

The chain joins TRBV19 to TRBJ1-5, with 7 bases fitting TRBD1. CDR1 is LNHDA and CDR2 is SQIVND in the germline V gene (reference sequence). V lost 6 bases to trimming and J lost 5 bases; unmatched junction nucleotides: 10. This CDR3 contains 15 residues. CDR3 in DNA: TGTGCCAGTAGGCCTTTCCTCACAGGGGATCAGCCCCAGCATTTT. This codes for CASRPFLTGDQPQHF.

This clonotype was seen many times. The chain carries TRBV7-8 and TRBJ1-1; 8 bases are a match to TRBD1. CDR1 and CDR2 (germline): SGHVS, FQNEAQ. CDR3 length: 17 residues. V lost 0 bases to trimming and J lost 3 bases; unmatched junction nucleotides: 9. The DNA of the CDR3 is TGTGCCAGCAGCTTAGCCTGGACAGGGCGTATCGACACTGAAGCTTTCTTT. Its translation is CASSLAWTGRIDTEAFF.

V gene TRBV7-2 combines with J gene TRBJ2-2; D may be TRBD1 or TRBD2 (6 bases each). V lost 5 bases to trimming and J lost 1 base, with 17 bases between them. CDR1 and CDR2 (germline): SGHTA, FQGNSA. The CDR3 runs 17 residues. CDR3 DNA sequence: TGTGCCAGCAGCCCCCCGGAAGGGGGGAGGAACACCGGGGAGCTGTTTTTT. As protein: CASSPPEGGRNTGELFF. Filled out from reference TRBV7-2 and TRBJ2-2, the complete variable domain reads GAGVSQSPSNKVTEKGKDVELRCDPISGHTALYWYRQSLGQGLEFLIYFQGNSAPDKSGLPSDRFSAERTGGSVSTLTIQRTQQEDSAVYLCASSPPEGGRNTGELFFGEGSRLTVL.

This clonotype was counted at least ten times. The CDR3 protein is CASSPRTGGGEAFF. As DNA, the CDR3 is TGTGCCAGCAGCCCTAGAACAGGGGGAGGTGAAGCTTTCTTT. The rearrangement links TRBV7-6 to TRBJ1-1; 8 nucleotides line up with TRBD1. With V trimmed by 5 bases and J by 7 bases, 9 bases remained unmatched. The CDR3 spans 14 residues. The germline V gene has CDR1 SGHVS and CDR2 FNYEAQ.

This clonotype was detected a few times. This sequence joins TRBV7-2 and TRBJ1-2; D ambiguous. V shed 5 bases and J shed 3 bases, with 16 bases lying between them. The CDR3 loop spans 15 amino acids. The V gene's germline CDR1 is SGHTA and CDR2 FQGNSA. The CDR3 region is CASSVPRWEDYGYTF. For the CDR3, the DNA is TGTGCCAGCAGCGTCCCTAGATGGGAGGACTATGGCTACACCTTC.

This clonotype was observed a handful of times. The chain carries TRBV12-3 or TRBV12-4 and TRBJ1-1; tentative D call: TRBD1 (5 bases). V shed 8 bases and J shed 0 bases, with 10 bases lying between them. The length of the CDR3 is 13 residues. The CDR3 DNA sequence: TGTGCCAGCGCCTGGGGACTGAACACTGAAGCTTTCTTT. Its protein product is CASAWGLNTEAFF.

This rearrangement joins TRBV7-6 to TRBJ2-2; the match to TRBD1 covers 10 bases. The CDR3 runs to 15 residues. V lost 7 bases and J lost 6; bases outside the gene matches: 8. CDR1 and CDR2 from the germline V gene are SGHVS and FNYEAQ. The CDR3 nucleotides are TGTGCCAGCAACTCCGGGACAGGGGTCCCCGGGGAGCTGTTTTTT. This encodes CASNSGTGVPGELFF.

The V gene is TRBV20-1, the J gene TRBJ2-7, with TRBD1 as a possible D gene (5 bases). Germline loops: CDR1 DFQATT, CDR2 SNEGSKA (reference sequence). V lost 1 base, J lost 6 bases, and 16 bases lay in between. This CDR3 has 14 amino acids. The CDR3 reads CSARGRVRRGEQYF. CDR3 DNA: TGCAGTGCTAGAGGCAGGGTACGAAGGGGCGAGCAGTACTTC.

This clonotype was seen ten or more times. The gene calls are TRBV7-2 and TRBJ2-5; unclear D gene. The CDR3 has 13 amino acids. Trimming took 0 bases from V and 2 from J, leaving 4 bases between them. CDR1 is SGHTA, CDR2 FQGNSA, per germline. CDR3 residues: CASSLAQQETQYF. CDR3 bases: TGTGCCAGCAGCTTAGCCCAGCAAGAGACCCAGTACTTC. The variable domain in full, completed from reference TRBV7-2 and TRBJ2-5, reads GAGVSQSPSNKVTEKGKDVELRCDPISGHTALYWYRQSLGQGLEFLIYFQGNSAPDKSGLPSDRFSAERTGGSVSTLTIQRTQQEDSAVYLCASSLAQQETQYFGPGTRLLVL.

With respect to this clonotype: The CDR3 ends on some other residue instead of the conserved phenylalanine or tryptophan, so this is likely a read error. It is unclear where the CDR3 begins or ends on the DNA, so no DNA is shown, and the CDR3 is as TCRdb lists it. The CDR3 loop is CASSFELR. The chain carries TRBV12-3 or TRBV12-4 and TRBJ1-1. The CDR3 spans 8 amino acids, including both terminal residues.